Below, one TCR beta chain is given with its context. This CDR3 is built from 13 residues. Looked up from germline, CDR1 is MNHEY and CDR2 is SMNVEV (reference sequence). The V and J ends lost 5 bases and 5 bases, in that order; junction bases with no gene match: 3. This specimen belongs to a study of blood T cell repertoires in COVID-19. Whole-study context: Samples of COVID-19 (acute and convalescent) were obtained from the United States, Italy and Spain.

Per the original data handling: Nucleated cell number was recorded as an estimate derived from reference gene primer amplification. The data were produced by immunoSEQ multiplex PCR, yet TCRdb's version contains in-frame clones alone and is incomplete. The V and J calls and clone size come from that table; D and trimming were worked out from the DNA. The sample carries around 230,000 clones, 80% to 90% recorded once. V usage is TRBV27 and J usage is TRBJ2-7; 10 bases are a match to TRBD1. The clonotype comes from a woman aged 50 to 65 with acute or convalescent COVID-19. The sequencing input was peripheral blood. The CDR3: CASSPTGGHEQYF. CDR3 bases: TGTGCCAGCAGTCCGACAGGGGGCCACGAGCAGTACTTC.